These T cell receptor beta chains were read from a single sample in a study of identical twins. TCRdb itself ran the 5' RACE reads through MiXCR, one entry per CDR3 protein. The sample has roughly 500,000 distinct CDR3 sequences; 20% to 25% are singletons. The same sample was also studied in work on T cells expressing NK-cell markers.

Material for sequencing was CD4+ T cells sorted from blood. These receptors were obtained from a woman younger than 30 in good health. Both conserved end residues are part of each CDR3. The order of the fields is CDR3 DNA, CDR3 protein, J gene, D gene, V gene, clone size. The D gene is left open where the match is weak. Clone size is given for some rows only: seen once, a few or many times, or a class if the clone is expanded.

CDR3 DNA: TGTGCCAGCACCTCAGGACAGGGGGCTAGAACTGAAGCTTTCTTT
CDR3 protein: CASTSGQGARTEAFF
J gene: TRBJ1-1
D gene: TRBD1
V gene: TRBV12-3/TRBV12-4
clone size: many

CDR3 DNA: TGTGCCAGCAGTGAAACGGGAGGTGAAAAACTGTTTTTT
CDR3 protein: CASSETGGEKLFF
J gene: TRBJ1-4
D gene: .
V gene: TRBV2
clone size: few

CDR3 DNA: TGTGCCAGCAGGCCAGACAGGGTGGGCACAGATACGCAGTATTTT
CDR3 protein: CASRPDRVGTDTQYF
J gene: TRBJ2-3
D gene: TRBD1
V gene: TRBV2
clone size: few

CDR3 DNA: TGTGCCAGCTCACCATCAGTAAAGGATGGCTACACCTTC
CDR3 protein: CASSPSVKDGYTF
J gene: TRBJ1-2
D gene: .
V gene: TRBV18
clone size: .

CDR3 DNA: TGCAGTGCTACCCACATCAGCGGGGGGGCCAAAAACATTCAGTACTTC
CDR3 protein: CSATHISGGAKNIQYF
J gene: TRBJ2-4
D gene: TRBD2
V gene: TRBV20-1
clone size: .

CDR3 DNA: TGCGCCAGCAGCACCGACAGAGGGGCCCGCAATGAGCAGTTCTTC
CDR3 protein: CASSTDRGARNEQFF
J gene: TRBJ2-1
D gene: .
V gene: TRBV5-1
clone size: .

CDR3 DNA: TGCAGTGCGATTGGGGCTAGGGGGGAGGACGATGAGCAGTTCTTC
CDR3 protein: CSAIGARGEDDEQFF
J gene: TRBJ2-1
D gene: .
V gene: TRBV20-1
clone size: few

CDR3 DNA: TGTGCCAGCAGTTCGGGGCGCAATCAGCCCCAGCATTTT
CDR3 protein: CASSSGRNQPQHF
J gene: TRBJ1-5
D gene: .
V gene: TRBV7-9
clone size: few

CDR3 DNA: TGCAGTGCCCTTTTGGACAGACAAGAGACCCAGTACTTC
CDR3 protein: CSALLDRQETQYF
J gene: TRBJ2-5
D gene: .
V gene: TRBV20-1
clone size: .

CDR3 DNA: TGTGCCATCAAGACAGGTGATTACAATGAGCAGTTCTTC
CDR3 protein: CAIKTGDYNEQFF
J gene: TRBJ2-1
D gene: .
V gene: TRBV10-3
clone size: many

CDR3 DNA: TGCAGTGCTAGGACAGGGGATCACTATGGCTACACCTTC
CDR3 protein: CSARTGDHYGYTF
J gene: TRBJ1-2
D gene: TRBD1
V gene: TRBV20-1
clone size: few